Listed below are T cell receptor beta chains from one sample, sequenced in a study of T cells in Graves' hyperthyroidism and ophthalmopathy. MiXCR, run by TCRdb on the multiplex PCR reads, gives a single entry per CDR3 protein. The sample lists approximately 350,000 distinct CDR3 sequences, roughly 15% occurring once. Sequencing was carried out using blood. The receptors derive from a woman in her fifties or sixties with Graves' ophthalmopathy. Each CDR3 is given with its conserved first and last residue. The D gene is left open where the match is weak. Clone size appears in some rows only: once, few, many, or a class for an expanded clone.

j_call clone_size v_call d_call cdr3_aa cdr3_nt
TRBJ2-3 many TRBV10-3 TRBD2 CAISLAVGTDTQYF TGTGCCATCAGCCTAGCGGTCGGGACAGATACGCAGTATTTT
TRBJ2-7 many TRBV4-1 TRBD1 CASSQEGTGAHEQYF TGCGCCAGCAGCCAAGAGGGGACAGGGGCCCACGAGCAGTACTTC
TRBJ1-5 few TRBV28 TRBD1 CASTLQGAYQPQHF TGTGCCAGCACTCTACAGGGGGCTTATCAGCCCCAGCATTTT
TRBJ2-5 NA TRBV7-9 TRBD2 CASSPQGGLAQETQYF TGTGCCAGCAGCCCCCAGGGGGGACTAGCGCAAGAGACCCAGTACTTC
TRBJ2-7 many TRBV12-3/TRBV12-4 NA CASSHTDLTYEQYF TGTGCCAGCAGCCACACTGACCTGACCTACGAGCAGTACTTC
TRBJ2-5 many TRBV29-1 NA CSALPLMPETQYF TGCAGCGCCCTACCCCTAATGCCAGAGACCCAGTACTTC
TRBJ2-6 many TRBV24-1 NA CATSEDSGANVLTF TGTGCCACCAGTGAAGACTCTGGGGCCAACGTCCTGACTTTC
TRBJ2-2 many TRBV20-1 TRBD2 CSARDPMTSGRADGELFF TGCAGTGCTAGAGATCCGATGACTAGCGGGAGGGCCGACGGGGAGCTGTTTTTT
TRBJ2-5 many TRBV20-1 TRBD2 CSARAGGGETQYF TGCAGTGCTAGAGCGGGCGGGGGAGAGACCCAGTACTTC
TRBJ2-2 few TRBV28 TRBD2 CASNPGGVGTGELFF TGTGCCAGCAACCCGGGGGGGGTTGGCACCGGGGAGCTGTTTTTT
TRBJ2-1 NA TRBV28 NA CASSGAGYAYNEQFF TGTGCCAGCAGTGGGGCGGGCTATGCCTACAATGAGCAGTTCTTC
TRBJ1-1 many TRBV2 NA CASSEDEGLSTEAFF TGTGCCAGCAGTGAAGATGAGGGCTTGAGCACTGAAGCTTTCTTT
TRBJ2-1 few TRBV20-1 NA CSARNRLGQYNEQFF TGCAGTGCTAGAAATCGGCTAGGCCAATACAATGAGCAGTTCTTC
TRBJ2-7 few TRBV5-1 NA CASSLEGTSYEQYF TGCGCCAGCAGCTTGGAAGGTACCTCCTACGAGCAGTACTTC
TRBJ2-7 many TRBV7-3 NA CASGRARGTEQYF TGTGCCAGCGGCCGGGCCAGGGGAACCGAGCAGTACTTC
TRBJ2-7 many TRBV27 NA CASSTRQANYEQYF TGTGCCAGCAGTACCCGACAGGCGAACTACGAGCAGTACTTC
TRBJ1-1 many TRBV6-1 NA CASSEKVLTNTEAFF TGTGCCAGCAGTGAAAAGGTACTCACGAACACTGAAGCTTTCTTT
TRBJ1-1 many TRBV28 NA CASTARGRTEAFF TGTGCCAGCACCGCACGGGGGAGAACTGAAGCTTTCTTT
TRBJ2-2 NA TRBV20-1 TRBD2 CSARDPSGSGTGELFF TGCAGTGCTAGAGACCCTAGCGGGAGCGGCACCGGGGAGCTGTTTTTT
TRBJ1-3 few TRBV7-9 NA CASSPGQGNGNTIYF TGTGCCAGCAGCCCCGGGCAGGGGAATGGAAACACCATATATTTT
TRBJ2-1 many TRBV3-1 TRBD2 CASSQGGTIYNEQFF TGTGCCAGCAGCCAAGGTGGGACTATCTACAATGAGCAGTTCTTC
TRBJ2-4 few TRBV9 TRBD2 CASSVGWGGTGPQYF TGTGCCAGCAGCGTAGGTTGGGGAGGGACTGGGCCTCAGTACTTC
TRBJ1-1 many TRBV12-3/TRBV12-4 NA CASSLGHSNTEAFF TGTGCCAGCAGTTTGGGACACTCGAACACTGAAGCTTTCTTT
TRBJ2-2 many TRBV24-1 NA CATSDPPGGADTGELFF TGTGCCACCAGTGATCCTCCGGGGGGCGCCGACACCGGGGAGCTGTTTTTT
TRBJ2-6 NA TRBV3-1 NA CASSQAGVGTNVLTF TGTGCCAGCAGCCAAGCCGGGGTGGGGACCAACGTCCTGACTTTC
TRBJ2-1 many TRBV2 TRBD2 CASGTSGYNEQFF TGTGCCAGCGGGACTAGCGGTTACAATGAGCAGTTCTTC
TRBJ1-4 NA TRBV5-1 NA CASSPGSILHEKLFF TGCGCCAGCAGCCCCGGTTCAATCTTACATGAAAAACTGTTTTTT
TRBJ2-2 many TRBV6-1 TRBD2 CASPQTSGPVGELFF TGTGCCAGCCCCCAGACTAGCGGACCGGTCGGGGAGCTGTTTTTT
TRBJ2-3 many TRBV11-2 TRBD2 CASSPSREDDTQYF TGTGCCAGCAGCCCCTCGCGGGAGGATGATACGCAGTATTTT
TRBJ2-1 NA TRBV11-2 TRBD2 CASSPLAGGSSYNEQFF TGTGCCAGCAGCCCTTTAGCGGGAGGAAGCTCCTACAATGAGCAGTTCTTC
TRBJ2-4 many TRBV30 NA CAWSVWGFGKNIQYF TGTGCCTGGAGTGTTTGGGGTTTCGGCAAAAACATTCAGTACTTC
TRBJ1-4 few TRBV7-9 TRBD1 CASTLGQGNEKLFF TGTGCCAGCACCCTAGGACAGGGCAATGAAAAACTGTTTTTT
TRBJ2-7 many TRBV5-8 TRBD2 CASSLGATSGLLGEQYF TGTGCCAGCAGCTTGGGGGCGACTAGCGGATTACTGGGCGAGCAGTACTTC
TRBJ1-4 NA TRBV6-1 NA CASGRTATNEKLFF TGTGCCAGCGGACGGACAGCAACTAATGAAAAACTGTTTTTT
TRBJ2-2 few TRBV6-1 TRBD2 CASSRPSGTSGIPTNTGELFF TGTGCCAGCAGTAGACCCTCAGGGACTAGCGGGATCCCAACGAACACCGGGGAGCTGTTTTTT
TRBJ2-7 NA TRBV29-1 NA CSVEDQVVPYEQYF TGCAGCGTTGAAGATCAGGTGGTCCCCTACGAGCAGTACTTC
TRBJ1-4 NA TRBV7-4 TRBD1 CASSLVPDRGGEKLFF TGTGCCAGCAGCTTAGTGCCCGACAGGGGTGGTGAAAAACTGTTTTTT
TRBJ1-3 NA TRBV4-1 TRBD1 CASSQQIWGTGPGNTIYF TGCGCCAGCAGCCAACAAATTTGGGGGACAGGGCCTGGAAACACCATATATTTT
TRBJ1-5 many TRBV3-1 NA CASSRRGQPQHF TGTGCCAGCAGCCGACGGGGACAGCCCCAGCATTTT